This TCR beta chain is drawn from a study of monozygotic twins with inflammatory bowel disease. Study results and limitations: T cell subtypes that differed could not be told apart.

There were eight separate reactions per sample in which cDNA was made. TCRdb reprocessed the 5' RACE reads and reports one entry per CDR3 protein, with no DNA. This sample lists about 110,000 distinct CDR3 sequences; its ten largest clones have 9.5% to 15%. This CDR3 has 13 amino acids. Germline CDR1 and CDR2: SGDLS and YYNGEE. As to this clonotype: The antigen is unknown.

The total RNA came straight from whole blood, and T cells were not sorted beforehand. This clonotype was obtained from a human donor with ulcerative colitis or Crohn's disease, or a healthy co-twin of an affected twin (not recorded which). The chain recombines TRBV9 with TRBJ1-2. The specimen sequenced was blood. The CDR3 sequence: CASSVVNRHGYTF.